The 10 T cell receptor beta chains presented below share a single source sample, sequenced in a study of shared clonotypes between healthy human individuals. This table comes from immunoSEQ multiplex PCR, and its TCRdb copy is limited to in-frame clones, with some not included. The sample yields around 2,100,000 clones, roughly 94% seen once. Terminally differentiated effector memory CD45RA+ cells were excluded by CCR7 positive selection of CD45RO-negative cells. The sample taken for sequencing was naive CD8+ T cells sorted from blood. These receptors came from a man younger than 35 in good health.

The chain uses TRBV7-9 and TRBJ2-1, with 8 bases that match TRBD1. The germline gives CDR1 SEHNR, CDR2 FQNEAQ (reference sequence). This CDR3 spans 15 amino acids. The ends lost 0 bases at V and 7 bases at J; junction bases unmatched: 5. The CDR3 loop is CASSLATGAWNEQFF. CDR3 nucleotide sequence: TGTGCCAGCAGCTTAGCGACAGGGGCGTGGAATGAGCAGTTCTTC.

Comment on this clone: This sample also contains other DNA sequences that code for the same CDR3. CDR3 region: CASSLGLAGAYEQYF. The CDR3 DNA reads TGCGCCAGCAGCTTGGGGCTAGCGGGGGCGTACGAGCAGTACTTC. The rearrangement links TRBV5-1 to TRBJ2-7; 10 bases are a match to TRBD2. V lost 0 bases, J lost 4 bases, and 4 bases stayed unmatched. CDR1 is SGHRS, CDR2 YFSETQ, per germline. The CDR3 sequence is 15 residues long. The full variable domain, completed using reference TRBV5-1 and TRBJ2-7, is KAGVTQTPRYLIKTRGQQVTLSCSPISGHRSVSWYQQTPGQGLQFLFEYFSETQRNKGNFPGRFSGRQFSNSRSEMNVSTLELGDSALYLCASSLGLAGAYEQYFGPGTRLTVT.

As concerns this clone: Other DNA sequences in this specimen translate into the identical CDR3. The J gene is TRBJ1-1, the V gene TRBV9; D gene ambiguous. Trimming took 3 bases from V and 4 from J, leaving 7 bases between them. This CDR3 contains 12 residues. Germline CDR1 and CDR2: SGDLS and YYNGEE. CDR3 nucleotide sequence: TGTGCCAGCAGCGCCGGTGGCACTGAAGCTTTCTTT. This sequence encodes CASSAGGTEAFF.

V is TRBV7-2 and J is TRBJ2-5, with D hard to call. The CDR3 extends over 11 amino acids. V lost 4 bases, J lost 8 bases, and 8 bases lay in between. Germline loops: CDR1 SGHTA, CDR2 FQGNSA. The CDR3 loop reads CASSSLGTQYF. CDR3 sequence (DNA): TGTGCCAGCAGCTCGTTGGGAACCCAGTACTTC.

The chain has TRBV21-1 and TRBJ1-6. TRBV21-1 is a pseudogene locus. This CDR3 contains 19 residues. This chain's CDR3 is CASRDPTGTESSYNSPLHF. The CDR3 DNA reads TGTGCCAGCAGAGATCCCACCGGCACTGAGAGCTCCTATAATTCACCCCTCCACTTT.

CDR3 in amino acids: CASSLRGQDNSPLHF. DNA of the CDR3: TGCGCCAGCAGCCTAAGGGGACAGGATAATTCACCCCTCCACTTT. The J gene is TRBJ1-6, the V gene TRBV4-1, with 8 bases matching TRBD1. This CDR3 comprises 15 residues. From germline, CDR1 is MGHRA and CDR2 YSYEKL. V shed 4 bases, J shed 5 bases, and the junction held 4 bases outside the gene matches.

The chain employs TRBV18 and TRBJ2-2; 7 nucleotides match TRBD1. V was clipped by 5 bases and J by 6 bases; unmatched bases: 6. CDR3 length: 14 amino acids. Germline values: CDR1 KGHSH, CDR2 LQKENI. The CDR3 here is CASSSTGFAGELFF. The CDR3 nucleotides are TGTGCCAGCTCATCGACAGGGTTTGCCGGGGAGCTGTTTTTT.

The chain employs TRBV27 and TRBJ2-1; 8 bases agree with TRBD2. This CDR3 comprises 17 residues. CDR1 MNHEY and CDR2 SMNVEV come from the germline V gene (reference sequence). After removal of 1 base from V and 10 bases from J, the junction contained 15 bases not matched to a gene. CDR3 in amino acids: CASSLLASGPPVGEQFF. The CDR3 nucleotides read TGTGCCAGCAGTTTATTGGCTAGCGGGCCCCCAGTTGGAGAGCAGTTCTTC.

This chain joins TRBV18 and TRBJ2-5; 7 positions match TRBD2. The CDR3 is made up of 14 amino acids. The germline CDR1 and CDR2 sequences are KGHSH and LQKENI. The V gene end was trimmed by 4 bases and the J gene end by 1 base; junction bases not matched to a gene: 3. The CDR3 protein is CASSLSGGQETQYF. The CDR3 DNA reads as TGTGCCAGCTCACTATCGGGGGGCCAAGAGACCCAGTACTTC. The full variable domain, rest sourced from reference TRBV18 and TRBJ2-5, is NAGVMQNPRHLVRRRGQEARLRCSPMKGHSHVYWYRQLPEEGLKFMVYLQKENIIDESGMPKERFSAEFPKEGPSILRIQQVVRGDSAAYFCASSLSGGQETQYFGPGTRLLVL.

This rearrangement joins TRBV5-6 to TRBJ1-3; no clear D gene. Deletions cut 1 base from V and 7 bases from J, with 18 bases between. Per the germline V gene, CDR1 is SGHDT and CDR2 is YYEEEE. CDR3 size: 16 residues. The CDR3: CASSLKPSGSGNTIYF. The CDR3 DNA follows: TGTGCCAGCAGCTTGAAGCCCTCGGGGAGTGGGAACACCATATATTTT. Combining the CDR3 with reference TRBV5-6 and TRBJ1-3 gives the whole variable domain DAGVTQSPTHLIKTRGQQVTLRCSPKSGHDTVSWYQQALGQGPQFIFQYYEEEERQRGNFPDRFSGHQFPNYSSELNVNALLLGDSALYLCASSLKPSGSGNTIYFGEGSWLTVV.